A selection of T cell receptor beta chains follows, all from one sample in a study of Ad26.COV2.S vaccination and SARS-CoV-2 variants. The repertoire was sequenced with immunoSEQ multiplex PCR; TCRdb's copy has only in-frame clones and lacks some. The table shows more than 300,000 clones, with about 87% occurring only once. The sequencing used peripheral blood, collected in a trial of Ad26.COV2.S vaccine versus placebo. The receptor source for this set is a person aged 18-60 years who received the Ad26.COV2.S COVID-19 vaccine or a placebo. The conserved cysteine and the conserved F or W are not part of the CDR3 here.

V gene | CDR3 length | CDR3 protein
TRBV5-4 | 14 | ASSLPSGLRTGELF
TRBV5-5 | 16 | ASSSRLAGGSSYNEQF
TRBV28 | 10 | ASTNLQETQY
TRBV5-4 | 13 | ASSLVGGRTDTQY
TRBV10-3 | 11 | AISDFGANVLT
TRBV9 | 13 | ASSVDSTPTLEQY
TRBV19 | 12 | ASGSSGAPDTQY
TRBV5-4 | 11 | ASSLYRAYGYT
TRBV7-3 | 15 | ASSFRPGRTGGTEAF
TRBV6-5 | 11 | ASSLILGYEQY
TRBV6-2/TRBV6-3 | 16 | ASSYPITSGLSYNEQF
TRBV6-5 | 11 | ASSSHGNYGYT
TRBV6-5 | 12 | ASRAGTGVGEQY
TRBV5-4 | 12 | ASSIELNTGELF
TRBV5-8 | 14 | ASSQKSGFPNSPLH
TRBV19 | 12 | ASSPGRLNEKLF
TRBV2 | 14 | ASSELRAAGDPGYT
TRBV23-1 | 16 | ASRKRADRDPGANVLT
TRBV6-5 | 13 | ASSYTRPSRREQY
TRBV29-1 | 12 | SVEDPAAGGGYT
TRBV30 | 11 | AWKLVWDYEQY
TRBV28 | 18 | ASSLPQGYAGSLDGNTIY
TRBV9 | 13 | ASSAAGDRQQPQH
TRBV10-1 | 12 | ASGNRGQGGELF
TRBV7-9 | 13 | ASSFTPGTGNEQF
TRBV6-2/TRBV6-3 | 11 | ASSYSRGHEQY
TRBV29-1 | 12 | SERRGSSYNEQF
TRBV7-8 | 13 | ASSLGFSGANVLT
TRBV4-2 | 11 | ASSQDQDQPQH